These T cell receptor beta chains were read from a single sample in a study of T cell responses to AZD1222 COVID-19 vaccine. Libraries were prepared by immunoSEQ multiplex PCR; TCRdb keeps only in-frame clonotypes and omits some of them. The sample carries some 150,000 clones, approximately 89% recorded once. The sample here was peripheral blood, taken 28 days after the second AZD1222 dose. The receptors here all came from an adult who received the AZD1222 COVID-19 vaccine. The CDR3 runs from the conserved cysteine through the conserved F or W. Each record gives: V gene, clone size, CDR3 protein. Size is stated for part of the rows, as once, few or many counts, or as a class when the clone is expanded.

TRBV7-2	NA	CASSPGGSYGYTF
TRBV11-3	NA	CASSLTRGADTQYF
TRBV30	NA	CAWGDGFNEKLFF
TRBV12-3/TRBV12-4	NA	CATSPGTVGGYTF
TRBV6-1	NA	CASSEKHGGASKNIQYF
TRBV4-1	NA	CASSQGSGRGTDTQYF
TRBV7-2	NA	CASSLGGQLPGAFF
TRBV25-1	NA	CASSFAGTGGLETQYF
TRBV7-2	NA	CASRREETQYF
TRBV6-2/TRBV6-3	few	CASSFDLSNQPQHF
TRBV7-9	NA	CASTTASGANNEQFF
TRBV6-5	NA	CASSYDLAGETQYF
TRBV11-2	few	CASSTAGESGYTF
TRBV18	few	CASSHDRADSGNTIYF
TRBV28	NA	CASSLERGSSTEAFF
TRBV4-1	NA	CASSDSLGNQPQHF
TRBV4-1	NA	CASSQGRQSSGNTIYF
TRBV5-1	NA	CASSRSASGRFIEQFF
TRBV7-9	NA	CASSLDGGSTEAFF
TRBV10-1	NA	CASSPGASNTEAFF
TRBV7-8	NA	CASSLHYEQYF
TRBV2	NA	CASGRDRGNTEAFF
TRBV27	NA	CASSFHYRLAGANNEQFF
TRBV30	NA	CAWSETVTTEAFF
TRBV7-8	NA	CASSEFHEQFF
TRBV18	once	CASSPTGGTEAFF
TRBV4-1	few	CASSQETSGEYEQYF
TRBV12-3/TRBV12-4	NA	CAAGSGWTQYF
TRBV7-3	few	CARQGRGTSTNEKLFF
TRBV7-2	NA	CASSSNRDSYNEQFF
TRBV30	few	CAWSSRGGTIYF
TRBV19	NA	CASSIYVGQGAVAFF
TRBV11-2	NA	CASSLGAVYEQFF
TRBV6-5	NA	CASSLDPNYGYTF
TRBV9	NA	CASSADRLEAFF
TRBV7-2	NA	CASSSGGRMAGLENTEAFF
TRBV4-1	once	CASSPGIAGGPDTQYF
TRBV5-1	once	CASSLGTSGNEQFF
TRBV6-4	NA	CASSNGQGEYNEQFF
TRBV6-5	NA	CASSYSTANTEAFF
TRBV21-1	NA	CASSKVGQGNTEAFF
TRBV6-1	NA	CASSEAGGTKTGELFF
TRBV18	NA	CASSPKETTDQSSYNEQFF
TRBV5-4	NA	CASSFDRISYGYTF
TRBV6-5	NA	CASSYPGLEQFF
TRBV5-8	few	CASSWGGGSYGYTF
TRBV10-2	NA	CASSESSYTEAFF
TRBV7-9	NA	CASSTGTGVNYGYTF
TRBV4-2	NA	CASSQVVASGASTDTQYF
TRBV2	once	CASSVNYEQYF
TRBV5-1	NA	CASSPGQGTDTQYF
TRBV7-9	NA	CASSAQRFFSSNYGYTF
TRBV5-1	NA	CASSLTSTEAFF